This T cell receptor beta chain was sequenced during a study of cytomegalovirus exposure and HLA in healthy donors. The PCR employed 60 Vbeta primers together with 13 Jbeta primers. Clones were sequenced by immunoSEQ multiplex PCR, and TCRdb holds only the in-frame ones, with some missing. The table includes fewer than 200,000 clones, about 80% detected once. Trimming removed 3 bases at V and 12 bases at J, with 15 bases between. The length of the CDR3 is 13 residues. Germline CDR1 is KGHSH and CDR2 is LQKENI. Source material: PBMCs. The genes are TRBV18 and TRBJ2-4; a weak D match, TRBD1 (6 bases). The TCR was taken from a woman under 40 in good health and CMV-seronegative. The CDR3 DNA reads TGTGCCAGCTCACCGAACAGGGACGACAGTCAGTACTTC. Translation: CASSPNRDDSQYF.